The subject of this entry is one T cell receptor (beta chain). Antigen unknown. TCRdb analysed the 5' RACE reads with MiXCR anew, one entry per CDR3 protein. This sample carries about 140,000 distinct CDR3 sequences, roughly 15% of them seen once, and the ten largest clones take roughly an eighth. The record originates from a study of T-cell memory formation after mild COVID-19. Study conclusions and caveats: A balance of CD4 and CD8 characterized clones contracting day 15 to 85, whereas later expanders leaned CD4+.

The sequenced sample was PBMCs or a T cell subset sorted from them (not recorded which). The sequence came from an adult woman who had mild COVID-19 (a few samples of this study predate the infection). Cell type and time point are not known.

CDR3 protein: CASSSQGWGDTQYF. As DNA, the CDR3 is TGCGCCAGCAGTTCCCAGGGTTGGGGAGATACGCAGTATTTT. The chain uses TRBV5-1 and TRBJ2-3; possibly TRBD1 for D (5 bases). Germline CDR1 SGHRS, CDR2 YFSETQ. This CDR3 contains 14 residues. V lost 5 bases, J lost 5 bases, and 15 bases lay in between.